This T cell receptor (beta chain) comes out of a study of blood T cell repertoires in COVID-19. Germline trimming cut 3 bases from V and 0 bases from J; bases unmatched to any gene: 9. This CDR3 comprises 18 residues. CDR1 is SEHNR, CDR2 FQNEAQ, per germline (reference sequence). Measured with immunoSEQ multiplex PCR; TCRdb has only the in-frame clones, and not every one. Altogether fewer than 150,000 clones are present, around 78% being singletons, with the ten largest covering 11%. In its sample, this clone was seen once. This receptor was obtained from a human donor in a cohort sampled during active COVID-19. The J gene is TRBJ1-5, the V gene TRBV7-9, with TRBD1 identical over 9 bases. Sequences were obtained from peripheral blood. In nucleotides, the CDR3 is TGTGCCAGCAGCTTTGGGACAGGGACGAAATATAGCAATCAGCCCCAGCATTTT. Protein product: CASSFGTGTKYSNQPQHF.